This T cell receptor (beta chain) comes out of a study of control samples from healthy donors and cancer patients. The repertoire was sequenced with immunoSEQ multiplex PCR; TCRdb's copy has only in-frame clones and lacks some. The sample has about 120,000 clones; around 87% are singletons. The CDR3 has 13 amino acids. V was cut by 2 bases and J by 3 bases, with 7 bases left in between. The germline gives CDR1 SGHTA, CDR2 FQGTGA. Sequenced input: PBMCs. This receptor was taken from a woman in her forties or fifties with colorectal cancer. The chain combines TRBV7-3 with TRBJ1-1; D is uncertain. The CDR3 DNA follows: TGTGCCAGCAGCTTATCCGTAGACACTGAAGCTTTCTTT. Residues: CASSLSVDTEAFF.